This record concerns one TCR beta chain sequence. As handled by the study authors: The authors estimated nucleated cell counts from reference gene primer amplification. The assay was immunoSEQ multiplex PCR, and TCRdb's table has in-frame clones only and misses some. V and J calls and clone size are given by that table; D and trimming were obtained from the DNA. The profile shows about 46,000 clones, about 89% of them singletons. This sample is drawn from a study of blood T cell repertoires in COVID-19. Study-wide context: Both acute and convalescent COVID-19 samples were obtained from the United States, Italy and Spain. PBMCs, B-cell-depleted T cells, or T cells provided the cDNA or gDNA that made up the material.

The germline gives CDR1 MNHEY, CDR2 SMNVEV (reference sequence). The CDR3 runs to 19 residues. Trimming stripped 6 bases from V and 0 bases from J, with 23 bases between. This receptor was identified in a human donor in a cohort sampled during active COVID-19. Source material: peripheral blood. V usage is TRBV27 and J usage is TRBJ1-4, with D hard to call. The CDR3 reads CASSPFGLSFPPTNEKLFF. The CDR3 DNA is TGTGCCAGCAGCCCCTTTGGCTTAAGTTTCCCTCCAACTAATGAAAAACTGTTTTTT.